Relative to its sample, the clone carrying this T cell receptor beta chain is medium-sized. Antigen unknown. Profiling relied on immunoSEQ multiplex PCR, and the TCRdb table lists in-frame clones only, not all of them. Among fewer than 8,500 clones listed, roughly 79% were seen once. The CDR3 loop spans 15 amino acids. Busulfan-fludarabine conditioning, marrow transplant, and cyclophosphamide on days +3 and +4 were administered. The sample originates from a study of T cells after posttransplantation cyclophosphamide. General study findings and limits: TRB clonality was highly associated with recipient CMV seropositivity and reactivation.

The receptor was derived from a female patient aged 50 to 60 who received an allogeneic stem cell transplant from a related donor, was CMV-positive, and had no GVHD. Some T cells may be transferred from the graft donor. The V call is TRBV21-1, the J call TRBJ2-3; the table names TRBD1, a call not compared with the DNA. TRBV21-1 is marked as a pseudogene. The sequencing here drew on CD8+ T cells sorted from PBMCs, taken 1404 days after allogeneic stem cell transplant with posttransplant cyclophosphamide. CDR3 coding DNA: TGTGCCAGCAGCAAAGCTAACAGAGTCACAGATACGCAGTATTTT. Translated: CASSKANRVTDTQYF.